This TCR beta chain stems from a study of CD8 T cells in Susac syndrome. Broader study findings: The relatively small number of individuals in the TCR sequencing and HLA analysis was acknowledged by the study.

As for this clonotype: Its antigen is undetermined.

Germline-derived CDR1 and CDR2 are DFQATT and SNEGSKA (reference sequence). This CDR3 has 15 residues. With 4 bases removed from V and 4 bases from J, the gap between germline ends came to 16 bases. RNA in amounts of about 0.5 to 1 ug was reverse transcribed with random hexamers. The amplification used immunoSEQ multiplex PCR on TCR beta CDR3; it spanned 54 Vbeta and 13 Jbeta. TCRdb processed the immunoSEQ multiplex PCR reads anew with MiXCR; each CDR3 protein has one entry. The data hold under 200,000 distinct CDR3 sequences, with roughly 95% observed a single time. The authors sequenced TCR beta from blood CD8+ and CD4+ T cells. Negative isolation was used for CD8+ and CD4+ T cells and FACS enrichment for TEMRA cells.

Sample: CD8+ T cells from PBMCs. The chain combines TRBV20-1 with TRBJ2-2, with D perhaps given as TRBD1 or TRBD2 (5 bases each). This TCR derives from a human donor with multiple sclerosis. CDR3 bases: TGCAGTGCTACAACGGGGTGGGGCGGCACCGGGGAGCTGTTTTTT. Amino acids: CSATTGWGGTGELFF.